Shown below are 23 T cell receptor beta chains from a single sample sequenced in a study of post-analysis software for immune sequencing data. Study-wide points: Five or six TRBV segments, including TRBV5-6, TRBV5-1 and TRBV20-1, were more frequent in patients than controls.

Antigens for these TCRs are unknown. Unique molecular identifiers were carried by the TCR beta cDNA libraries. TCRdb reprocessed the PCR reads with MiXCR, giving one entry per CDR3 protein. The repertoire holds 380,000 or so distinct CDR3 sequences, with about a third as singletons. Sequenced material: blood. The receptors come from a girl aged 5 to 17 with multiple sclerosis.

The chain employs TRBV20-1 and TRBJ2-7; 15 positions agree with TRBD2. The length of the CDR3 is 16 residues. The V and J ends lost 5 bases and 0 bases, in that order; junction bases with no gene match: 5. The germline CDR1 and CDR2 sequences are DFQATT and SNEGSKA (reference sequence). The CDR3 region has the DNA TGCAGTGCTCGCGGGACTAGCGGGGGGACCTCCTACGAGCAGTACTTC. This codes for CSARGTSGGTSYEQYF.

This clonotype showed up just a few times. V gene TRBV12-5 combines with J gene TRBJ2-7, with TRBD1 matching over 8 bases. The CDR3 spans 13 residues. CDR1 is LGHNT and CDR2 is FRNRAP in the germline V gene. V shed 6 bases and J 6 bases; nucleotides not matched to a gene: 7. CDR3 DNA sequence: TGTGCTAGTGGCCCACAGGGGGTCATCGAGCAGTACTTC. This translates into CASGPQGVIEQYF.

This chain joins TRBV20-1 and TRBJ2-7, with TRBD1 identical over 9 bases. The CDR3 length is 14 residues. The junction had 7 bases not matched to a gene; V was cut back by 5 bases and J by 2 bases. The germline V gene encodes CDR1 DFQATT and CDR2 SNEGSKA (reference sequence). CDR3 nucleotide sequence: TGCAGTGCTCGTGGACAGGGGCCCCCCTACGAGCAGTACTTC. Translating it yields CSARGQGPPYEQYF.

There are a few counts of this clonotype. This chain connects TRBV5-1 to TRBJ2-5; D uncertain. Trimming removed 2 bases from V and 4 bases from J, with 9 bases in between. Germline CDR1 SGHRS, CDR2 YFSETQ. The CDR3 is made up of 13 amino acids. This CDR3 reads CASSFGQRETQYF. DNA for the CDR3: TGCGCCAGCAGCTTTGGGCAACGAGAGACCCAGTACTTC.

This clonotype was counted between two and nine times. The chain uses TRBV25-1 and TRBJ1-2, with D uncertain. Germline loops: CDR1 MGHDK, CDR2 SYGVNS. This CDR3 is 13 amino acids long. V shed 2 bases and J shed 9 bases, with 13 bases lying between them. The CDR3 nucleotides are TGTGCCAGCAGTGAAGAGGGAATGAGGAGCTACACCTTC. It yields the protein CASSEEGMRSYTF.

This clonotype has only a few counts. This rearrangement joins TRBV11-2 to TRBJ2-1, with 10 bases fitting TRBD2. The CDR3 sequence is 15 residues long. V was clipped by 4 bases and J by 5 bases; unmatched bases: 5. Germline V gene data show CDR1 as SGHAT and CDR2 as FQNNGV. The CDR3 nucleotides are TGTGCCAGCAGCTCAGCGGGGGGGCGCAACAATGAGCAGTTCTTC. Translation gives CASSSAGGRNNEQFF.

The chain uses TRBV20-1 and TRBJ1-6, with unresolved D. Germline V lookup: CDR1 DFQATT, CDR2 SNEGSKA (reference sequence). With 2 bases removed from V and 4 bases from J, the gap between germline ends came to 9 bases. This CDR3 has 14 residues. This CDR3 reads CSARSGYYNSPLHF. Written as DNA, the CDR3 is TGCAGTGCTAGATCCGGATATTATAATTCACCCCTCCACTTT.

A note on this clonotype: A read error may be the cause here, since a much bigger clone is one base away. The chain recombines TRBV29-1 with TRBJ1-2; TRBD1 might be the D (6 bases). Deletions cut 7 bases from V and 5 bases from J, with 23 bases between. CDR3 length equals 15 residues. Germline loops: CDR1 SQVTM, CDR2 ANQGSEA. CDR3 DNA sequence: TGCAGCGCTCGGGCAGGGGCCGCCCGAGGGTATGGCTACACCTTC. Amino acid sequence: CSARAGAARGYGYTF.

This rearrangement joins TRBV2 to TRBJ2-1; 14 nucleotides agree with TRBD2. Losses at the gene ends were 3 bases for V and 8 bases for J; bases not matched to a gene: 6. The germline V gene encodes CDR1 SNHLY and CDR2 FYNNEI. The CDR3 is made up of 16 amino acids. CDR3 residues: CASSDETSGGGYEQFF. Written as DNA, the CDR3 is TGTGCCAGCAGTGACGAGACTAGCGGGGGGGGATATGAGCAGTTCTTC.

This clonotype was detected a few times. This chain joins TRBV2 and TRBJ2-7; 7 bases match TRBD1. J was trimmed by 2 bases and V by 8 bases; bases with no gene match: 12. The V gene's germline CDR1 is SNHLY and CDR2 FYNNEI. CDR3 length: 15 residues. Written as DNA, the CDR3 is TGTGCCAGCTCGCGAAGGGACAGTCTTCCCTACGAGCAGTACTTC. Residues: CASSRRDSLPYEQYF. The full variable domain, its missing parts supplied by reference TRBV2 and TRBJ2-7, is EPEVTQTPSHQVTQMGQEVILRCVPISNHLYFYWYRQILGQKVEFLVSFYNNEISEKSEIFDDQFSVERPDGSNFTLKIRSTKLEDSAMYFCASSRRDSLPYEQYFGPGTRLTVT.

This clonotype was observed a handful of times. The CDR3 protein is CATSSQGARSYGYTF. Here the CDR3 DNA reads TGTGCCACCAGCAGTCAGGGGGCGCGGAGCTATGGCTACACCTTC. The chain has TRBV15 and TRBJ1-2; 8 bases are a match to TRBD1. V lost 3 bases, J lost 4 bases, and 7 bases stayed unmatched. CDR1 and CDR2 from the germline V gene are LNHNV and YYDKDF (reference sequence). This CDR3 contains 15 residues.

This chain uses TRBV5-1 with TRBJ2-4, with TRBD1 matching over 8 bases. Gene TRBJ2-7 matches the end of the DNA better, so the J call may be wrong. CDR1 is SGHRS and CDR2 is YFSETQ in the germline V gene. This CDR3 has 17 amino acids. The CDR3 DNA sequence: TGCGCCAGCAGCCTCAACTACGGACAGGGAATAGTCTACGAGCAGTACTTC. Translated, it gives CASSLNYGQGIVYEQYF.

This chain uses TRBV28 with TRBJ1-1; possibly TRBD1 for D (6 bases). The germline gives CDR1 MDHEN, CDR2 SYDVKM. The V gene lost 4 bases and the J gene lost 1 base, with 16 bases spanning the gap. The length of the CDR3 is 16 residues. Here the CDR3 reads CASSSPLGGSNTEAFF. The CDR3 bases are TGTGCCAGCAGTTCCCCCCTAGGGGGGTCGAACACTGAAGCTTTCTTT.

This clonotype was counted once. The chain uses TRBV12-3 or TRBV12-4 and TRBJ1-1; possible D gene TRBD1, 5 bases. V was pared by 5 bases and J by 2 bases, with 18 bases between. The CDR3 totals 16 residues. This CDR3 is CASSVRDGESNTEAFF. The CDR3, as DNA: TGTGCCAGCAGTGTCAGGGACGGGGAGTCTAACACTGAAGCTTTCTTT.

There are a few counts of this clonotype. J is TRBJ2-7 and V is TRBV7-3; D gene ambiguous. The germline V gene has CDR1 SGHTA and CDR2 FQGTGA. Trimming removed 4 bases from V and 3 bases from J, with 10 bases in between. The CDR3 consists of 13 residues. CDR3 loop: CASSSPLRYEQYF. The CDR3 nucleotides are TGTGCCAGCAGCTCTCCACTCCGCTACGAGCAGTACTTC.

This clonotype was observed a handful of times. The chain couples TRBV6-4 to TRBJ2-1; D is possibly TRBD2 (5 bases). The CDR3 runs 13 residues. The germline CDR1 and CDR2 sequences are MRHNA and SNTAGT. V was trimmed by 3 bases and J by 8 bases, leaving 11 bases between them. The CDR3 spells CASSEYQDYEQFF. The CDR3 DNA sequence: TGTGCCAGCAGTGAGTACCAGGACTATGAGCAGTTCTTC.

This chain links TRBV7-9 with TRBJ2-5; possibly TRBD2 for D (5 bases). TRBJ2-7 explains the end of the DNA better; the J call may be wrong. There are 14 residues in the CDR3. CDR1 is SEHNR and CDR2 is FQNEAQ in the germline V gene (reference sequence). The CDR3 sequence: CASSLAWGESEQYF. In nucleotides, the CDR3 is TGTGCCAGCAGCTTAGCGTGGGGAGAGAGCGAGCAGTACTTC.

This clonotype occurred a few times. The chain combines TRBV6-5 with TRBJ1-2; D uncertain. This CDR3 region has 13 residues. From germline, CDR1 is MNHEY and CDR2 SVGAGI. Trimming stripped 3 bases from V and 7 bases from J, with 12 bases between. The CDR3: CASSYNGVPGYTF. The CDR3 DNA follows: TGTGCCAGCAGTTATAACGGAGTTCCTGGCTACACCTTC.

The rearrangement joins TRBV6-1 to TRBJ2-1; 7 bases align to TRBD2. Germline lookup yields CDR1 MNHNS and CDR2 SASEGT. With V trimmed by 4 bases and J by 1 base, 4 bases remained unmatched. The CDR3 runs to 15 residues. In DNA form, the CDR3 reads TGTGCCAGCAGTGCTCTGCGGGGGTCCTACAATGAGCAGTTCTTC. Encoded protein: CASSALRGSYNEQFF.

To note about this clonotype: A read error may be the cause here, since a much bigger clone is one base away. The genes are TRBV5-1 and TRBJ2-1; perhaps TRBD2 as D (6 bases). From germline, CDR1 is SGHRS and CDR2 YFSETQ. The CDR3 loop spans 15 amino acids. This CDR3 is CAGSSGTPPGNEQFF. CDR3 coding DNA: TGCGCCGGCAGCTCCGGGACTCCCCCGGGGAATGAGCAGTTCTTC. Using reference TRBV5-1 and TRBJ2-1 for the parts outside the CDR3, the full variable domain is KAGVTQTPRYLIKTRGQQVTLSCSPISGHRSVSWYQQTPGQGLQFLFEYFSETQRNKGNFPGRFSGRQFSNSRSEMNVSTLELGDSALYLCAGSSGTPPGNEQFFGPGTRLTVL.

This clonotype was observed a handful of times. The genes are TRBV29-1 and TRBJ1-2; a weak D match, TRBD1 (6 bases). Germline loops: CDR1 SQVTM, CDR2 ANQGSEA. V lost 3 bases, J lost 7 bases, and 15 bases lay in between. This CDR3 region has 13 residues. The CDR3 DNA sequence: TGCAGCGTTGAGGAGGTCAGGGGCTTTGGCTACACCTTC. Its protein is CSVEEVRGFGYTF.

The rearrangement joins TRBV11-2 to TRBJ2-1; D might be TRBD2 (5 bases). The CDR3 contains 14 residues. V lost 9 bases, J lost 2 bases, and 14 bases lay in between. CDR1 SGHAT and CDR2 FQNNGV come from the germline V gene. The CDR3 spells CASLAGDTYNEQFF. The CDR3 bases are TGTGCCAGTTTGGCGGGCGATACCTACAATGAGCAGTTCTTC.

V and J are TRBV10-2 and TRBJ1-1; no definite D call. The CDR3 length is 13 residues. V lost 3 bases and J 0 bases, leaving 5 bases between the germline ends. CDR1 is WSHSY and CDR2 is SAAADI in the germline V gene. CDR3 bases: TGCGCCAGCAGTGATATAATGAACACTGAAGCTTTCTTT. Translated, it gives CASSDIMNTEAFF.